This TCR beta chain appears in the sequencing data of a study of regulatory and conventional T cells in RAG deficiency. Genomic DNA came from blood regulatory T cells gated CD4+ CD25-high CD127-low. As for this clone: Its antigen is still unknown.

The study, taken as a whole, reports: Shannon entropy fell and Simpson indices rose in RAG-deficient patients. Compared with controls, unique Treg TCR beta sequences dropped around 100-fold in Omenn syndrome and CID/AS.

Sequencing was performed with immunoSEQ multiplex PCR; in TCRdb, only in-frame clones are kept and a portion is missing. The sample records some 19,000 clones, roughly 89% being singletons. The sample was also reused in another study, on regulatory T cells. From that second work: Primers: 52 TRBV forward and 13 TRBJ reverse. Skewed V and J usage and few unique V-J pairs marked patient repertoires, most in Tregs.

Sequencing was performed on Tregs sorted from blood. The clonotype originates from a human donor in good health.

Written as DNA, the CDR3 is TGTGCCAGCAGAACACGACAGGGGGGGTCGGAAAAACTGTTTTTT. It specifies CASRTRQGGSEKLFF. The chain combines TRBV6-5 with TRBJ1-4; 9 bases agree with TRBD1. Trimming at V came to 6 bases and at J to 8 bases, leaving 10 bases not matched to a gene. CDR1 MNHEY and CDR2 SVGAGI come from the germline V gene. The CDR3 runs 15 residues.